The sequence of this T cell receptor (beta chain) was determined in a study of blood T cell repertoires in COVID-19 (TCRdb year 2020). As for the study more broadly: The collaborator samples originated in the United States, Italy and Spain and spanned the acute and convalescent phases of COVID-19. Where HLA class I and class II types were available, the types were taken from metadata supplied by the sample provider, not from assay-based typing. A de-identified subject ID, COVID-19 status, age in years and sex were almost always included in the sample metadata. The samples were drawn from the first 160 participants of the ongoing ImmuneRACE study and from roughly 1,300 subjects provided by 6 global collaborators. The prospective study material was composed of cDNA or gDNA derived from T cells, B-cell-depleted T cells, or PBMCs. Deeply sampled blood TCRbeta repertoires from subjects exposed to, actively infected with, or recovered from COVID-19 were included in the dataset. The repertoires were released in a freely available public database meant as a resource for research on the immune response to SARS-CoV-2.

Summary of the overall study and its limitations: The quantity of clinical and demographic metadata differed by source and by participant and was supplied without curation.

In the case of this clone: It has no known antigen specificity. No clone much larger than this one lies a single base away; base qualities are absent.

TCRbeta CDR3 regions were amplified from genomic DNA by means of the immunoSEQ Assay, a bias-controlled multiplex PCR. The authors' analysis ran thus. The number of nucleated cells in each sample was estimated from the amplification of reference gene primers within the assay. Sequence reads were collapsed and filtered to measure the absolute abundance of every unique TCRbeta CDR3 rearrangement. Productive Simpson clonality was computed per sample as the square root of Simpson's diversity index over productive rearrangements. This immuneACCESS table, as held by TCRdb, lists in-frame sequences with V and J called but not all clones. Of the missing ones, under half trace to an unresolved V gene in checked studies; the others have no known cause. V and J calls and clone size are those listed in that table; D and trimming were worked out from the DNA. The sample includes about 260,000 clones, with around 90% observed a single time. The ten most abundant clones make up around 0.67% of the sample.

Each collaborating institution followed its own protocols to collect whole blood in K2EDTA tubes. Collaborator samples were shipped for TCRbeta analysis as frozen whole blood, isolated PBMCs, or DNA extracted from either sample type. The germline V gene provides CDR1 SGHDT and CDR2 YYEEEE. V loses 2 bases of germline sequence and J loses 3 bases, and the interval between the two ends is 6 bases. The CDR3 covers 12 residues, taking in both the cysteine and the phenylalanine. CDR3 DNA only is kept here, 36 bases in frame from base 1. The sequence links TRBV5-6 to TRBJ2-7, with the D gene not confidently named. Input material: peripheral blood. The sequence came from a human donor in a cohort sampled during active COVID-19. The CDR3 corresponds to CASSFGLYEQYF. The bases are TGTGCCAGCAGCTTTGGCCTCTACGAGCAGTACTTC.